This T cell receptor (beta chain) was retrieved from a study of technical replicates of blood from a few donors (dated by TCRdb to 2016 to 2017). Trimming leaves V shorter by 3 bases and J shorter by 5 bases, with the junction holding 7 bases beyond the gene matches. The CDR3 spans 15 residues, from the cysteine through the phenylalanine. Only CDR3 DNA is held: 45 bases, read in frame from base 1. Based on the germline V gene, the CDR1 and CDR2 sequences are KGHSH and LQKENI. Preparation of the library involved the immunoSEQ multiplex PCR assay. TCRdb mirrors the immuneACCESS table, restricted to in-frame sequences. Some clones are absent from its copies; in checked studies, under half trace to an unresolved V gene, and the reason for the others is unknown. The sample includes about 70,000 clones, with 85% to 95% observed a single time. Jointly, the top ten make up over 0.35% of the sample. Comment on this clone: What this receptor recognizes is not known. Base qualities are missing; no much larger clone stands one base away.

The source is a human donor in good health. The V gene is TRBV18 and the J gene is TRBJ2-5, and 9 junctional nucleotides match TRBD2. The sample taken for sequencing was T cells isolated from PBMCs. The DNA is as follows: TGTGCCAGCTCACCCCGAGTAGCGGGAGAGGAGACCCAGTACTTC. Its amino acids are CASSPRVAGEETQYF.